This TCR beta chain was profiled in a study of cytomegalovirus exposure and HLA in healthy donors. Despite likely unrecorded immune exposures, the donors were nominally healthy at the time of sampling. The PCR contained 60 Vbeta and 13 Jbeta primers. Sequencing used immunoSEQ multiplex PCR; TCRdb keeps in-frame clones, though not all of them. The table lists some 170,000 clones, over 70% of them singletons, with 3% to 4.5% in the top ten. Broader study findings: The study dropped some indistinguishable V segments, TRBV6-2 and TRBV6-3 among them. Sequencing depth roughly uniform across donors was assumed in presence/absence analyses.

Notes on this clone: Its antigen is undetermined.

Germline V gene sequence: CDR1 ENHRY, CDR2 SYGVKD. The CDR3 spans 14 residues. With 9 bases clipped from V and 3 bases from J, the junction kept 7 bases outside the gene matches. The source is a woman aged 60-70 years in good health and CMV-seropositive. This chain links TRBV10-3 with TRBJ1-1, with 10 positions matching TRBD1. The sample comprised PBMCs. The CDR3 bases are TGTGCCATGAGGGGACAGGGGTTGGACACTGAAGCTTTCTTT. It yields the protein CAMRGQGLDTEAFF.